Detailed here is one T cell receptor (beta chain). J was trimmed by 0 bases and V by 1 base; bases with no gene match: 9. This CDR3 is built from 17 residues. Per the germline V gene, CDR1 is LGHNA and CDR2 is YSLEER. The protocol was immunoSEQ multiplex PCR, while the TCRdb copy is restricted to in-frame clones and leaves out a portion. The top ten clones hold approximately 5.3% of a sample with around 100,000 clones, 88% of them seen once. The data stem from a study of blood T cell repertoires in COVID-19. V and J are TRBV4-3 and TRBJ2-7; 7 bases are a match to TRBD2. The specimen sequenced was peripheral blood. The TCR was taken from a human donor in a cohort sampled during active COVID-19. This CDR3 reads CASSQGIAGSLSYEQYF. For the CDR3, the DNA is TGCGCCAGCAGCCAAGGGATAGCGGGTAGCCTCTCCTACGAGCAGTACTTC.